This is a list of T cell receptor beta chains from one sample in a study of CD8 T cells in Susac syndrome. TCRdb called the immunoSEQ multiplex PCR reads again in MiXCR, with one record for every CDR3 protein. The table lists some 300,000 distinct CDR3 sequences, approximately 85% of them singletons. The specimen was CD8+ T cells from PBMCs. These receptors all stem from a human donor with multiple sclerosis. CDR3s include the opening cysteine and the closing phenylalanine or tryptophan. A D gene is named only where the DNA matches it firmly. Not all rows give a size; the values are once, few, many and, for expanded clones, a class.

D,size,V,J,CDR3,DNA
-,-,TRBV28,TRBJ2-7,CASSLVPSTGDGEQYF,TGTGCCAGCAGTTTAGTTCCTAGCACAGGAGATGGGGAGCAGTACTTC
-,-,TRBV12-3/TRBV12-4,TRBJ2-2,CASSLLLATPATGELFF,TGTGCCAGCAGTTTACTTCTAGCGACTCCCGCTACCGGGGAGCTGTTTTTT
-,-,TRBV9,TRBJ2-1,CASSIPSANEQFF,TGTGCCAGCAGCATTCCTAGCGCCAATGAGCAGTTCTTC
-,-,TRBV27,TRBJ1-1,CASVSGNTEAFF,TGTGCCAGCGTATCGGGGAACACTGAAGCTTTCTTT
TRBD2,-,TRBV6-1,TRBJ2-1,CASSPTGLAGGDEQFF,TGTGCCAGCAGTCCAACGGGACTAGCGGGAGGGGATGAGCAGTTCTTC
TRBD1,-,TRBV6-1,TRBJ1-2,CASSERGQGTNYGYTF,TGTGCCAGCAGTGAAAGAGGACAGGGAACTAACTATGGCTACACCTTC
-,-,TRBV27,TRBJ2-3,CASSLFLSTDTQYF,TGTGCCAGCAGTTTATTCCTTAGCACAGATACGCAGTATTTT
TRBD1,-,TRBV25-1,TRBJ1-1,CASRGDSREEGTEAFF,TGTGCCAGCAGAGGGGACAGTAGGGAGGAAGGCACTGAAGCTTTCTTT
TRBD1,-,TRBV12-3/TRBV12-4,TRBJ2-3,CASSLYRGSTDTQYF,TGTGCCAGCAGTTTGTACAGGGGAAGCACAGATACGCAGTATTTT
-,-,TRBV6-4,TRBJ1-2,CASSVFVQPGHNYGYTF,TGTGCCAGCAGTGTATTTGTCCAGCCCGGTCATAACTATGGCTACACCTTC
-,-,TRBV20-1,TRBJ2-7,CSARDLWGDYEQYF,TGCAGTGCTAGAGATCTATGGGGAGATTACGAGCAGTACTTC
TRBD1,-,TRBV28,TRBJ1-2,CASRTGQGATYGVYTF,TGTGCCAGCAGGACGGGACAGGGCGCAACCTATGGAGTGTACACCTTC
-,-,TRBV12-3/TRBV12-4,TRBJ2-2,CASTLGTGELFF,TGTGCCAGCACACTGGGTACCGGGGAGCTGTTTTTT
TRBD2,-,TRBV13,TRBJ2-1,CASSSRETLVVAGGIYNEQFF,TGTGCCAGCAGCTCAAGGGAGACTTTAGTGGTCGCGGGAGGAATTTACAATGAGCAGTTCTTC
TRBD1,-,TRBV6-4,TRBJ2-4,CASSDSQTGTERNIQYF,TGTGCCAGCAGTGACTCACAGACCGGGACAGAAAGGAACATTCAGTACTTC
-,-,TRBV28,TRBJ2-7,CASSLPGSDYEQYF,TGTGCCAGCAGTTTACCCGGGAGTGACTACGAGCAGTACTTC
-,-,TRBV20-1,TRBJ1-2,CSARDGNYGYTF,TGCAGTGCTAGGGACGGTAACTATGGCTACACCTTC
-,few,TRBV28,TRBJ1-2,CASSLEGSRFYGYTF,TGTGCCAGCAGTTTGGAGGGTTCAAGGTTCTATGGCTACACCTTC
-,-,TRBV19,TRBJ1-1,CASSIWGADSRNTEAFF,TGTGCCAGTAGTATCTGGGGGGCCGATAGCCGAAACACTGAAGCTTTCTTT
TRBD2,-,TRBV27,TRBJ2-1,CASSLSGGSGSLYNEQFF,TGTGCCAGCAGTTTATCGGGGGGTAGCGGGAGTCTTTACAATGAGCAGTTCTTC
-,-,TRBV20-1,TRBJ1-5,CSARSGQFYSNQPQHF,TGCAGTGCTAGAAGCGGACAGTTTTATAGCAATCAGCCCCAGCATTTT